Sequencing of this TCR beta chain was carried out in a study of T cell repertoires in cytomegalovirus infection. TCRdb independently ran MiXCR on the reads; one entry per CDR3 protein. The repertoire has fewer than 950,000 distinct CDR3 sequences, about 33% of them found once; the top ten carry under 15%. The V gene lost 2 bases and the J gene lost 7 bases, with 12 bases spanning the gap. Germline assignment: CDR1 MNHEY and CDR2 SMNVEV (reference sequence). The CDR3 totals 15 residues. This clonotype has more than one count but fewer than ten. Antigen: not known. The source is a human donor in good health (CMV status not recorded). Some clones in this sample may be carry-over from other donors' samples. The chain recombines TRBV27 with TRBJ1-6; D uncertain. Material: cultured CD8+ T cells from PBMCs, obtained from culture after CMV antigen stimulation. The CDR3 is CASSLRAIGNSPLHF. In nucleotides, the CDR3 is TGTGCCAGCAGTTTAAGGGCTATCGGAAATTCACCCCTCCACTTT.